This TCR beta chain was recovered during a study of technical replicates of blood from a few donors (dated by TCRdb to the late 2010s). Libraries were made using the immunoSEQ multiplex PCR assay. TCRdb retrieved this table from immuneACCESS and kept in-frame rearrangements only. Not all clones are present; in checked studies, unresolved V genes account for under half, and no reason is known for the remainder. Here the sample has tens of thousands of clones; 95% to 97% occur a single time. The ten top clones hold about 0.31% of the sample. As for this clone: No antigen is known for it. No much larger clone is present one base from it, and per-base qualities are unavailable.

Specimen: T cells isolated from PBMCs. This sequence originates from a human donor in good health.

The CDR3 here reads CASSQGGYEQYF. The sequenced DNA is TGCGCCAGCAGCCAGGGAGGCTACGAGCAGTACTTC. The sequence links TRBV5-1 to TRBJ2-7; TRBD2 is possibly the D segment (6 matching bases). V gives up 4 bases and J gives up 3 bases, and the segment between their germline ends measures 8 bases. In the germline V gene, CDR1 corresponds to SGHRS and CDR2 to YFSETQ. Spanning cysteine to phenylalanine, the CDR3 consists of 12 amino acids. The sequence is cut down to CDR3 DNA, 36 bases in frame from base 1. Here the CDR3 is joined to the reference TRBV5-1 and TRBJ2-7 genes, and the full variable domain is: KAGVTQTPRYLIKTRGQQVTLSCSPISGHRSVSWYQQTPGQGLQFLFEYFSETQRNKGNFPGRFSGRQFSNSRSEMNVSTLELGDSALYLCASSQGGYEQYFGPGTRLTVT.